This TCR beta chain was captured by sequencing in a study of cytomegalovirus exposure and HLA in healthy donors. The overall study: From donors who were HLA-typed, an early data release held 81 million or so unique TCRs. The study's findings and limits: In presence/absence analyses, roughly uniform sequencing depth across donors was assumed. Follow-up analysis later connected one missense variant in DCLRE1C with trimming of TCR beta V- and J-genes. Within an earlier analysis, most TCR beta V segments proved productive either about 90% or about 30% of the time.

Primers: 60 Vbeta forward and 13 Jbeta reverse. The assay was immunoSEQ multiplex PCR, and TCRdb's table has in-frame clones only and misses some. This sample contains fewer than 100,000 clones. Concerning this clone: Its antigen is still unknown.

Trimming took 6 bases from V and 4 from J; bases not matched to a gene: 8. Germline V gene lookup returns CDR1 MDHEN and CDR2 SYDVKM. The CDR3 is made up of 15 amino acids. The sequence came from a man aged 50 to 59 in good health and CMV-seronegative. Sample: PBMCs. The gene calls are TRBV28 and TRBJ1-4; TRBD1 aligns across 7 bases. CDR3 bases: TGTGCCAGCAGGGAGCTTGGACAGGTTAATGAAAAACTGTTTTTT. It encodes CASRELGQVNEKLFF.